This T cell receptor beta chain was retrieved from a study of lymphopenia after photon versus proton radiotherapy. Study findings and constraints: Post-nadir diversity loss with photons came from oligoclonal expansion, particularly CD8+ Temra cells. Authors raise, but do not show, better survival with proton therapy.

A remark on this clone: No antigen is known for it.

The assay was immunoSEQ multiplex PCR, and TCRdb's table has in-frame clones only and misses some. The sample gives tens of thousands of clones, approximately 91% of which show up once; less than 3.5% is in the top ten. From germline, CDR1 is SGHRS and CDR2 YFSETQ. The V gene end was trimmed by 5 bases and the J gene end by 5 bases; junction bases not matched to a gene: 10. The CDR3 is 15 amino acids. This TCR was recovered from a woman between 70 and 85 years old with pancreatic cancer. The chain uses TRBV5-1 and TRBJ2-5; TRBD2 aligns across 9 bases. Sequencing was performed on peripheral blood, taken from a patient treated with photon-based radiotherapy. As DNA, the CDR3 is TGCGCCAGCAGAGGCGGGACTAGCATCGTGGAGACCCAGTACTTC. The encoded protein is CASRGGTSIVETQYF.